The next 4 T cell receptor beta chains were all read from a single sample in a study of liver allograft versus peripheral blood T cells. Study information: Graft-liver T cell receptor repertoires were compared against recipient peripheral blood repertoires.

One entry per CDR3 protein results from TCRdb running MiXCR on the reads. The sample lists roughly 900 distinct CDR3 sequences; 15% to 20% were seen once. These receptors all stem from a human patient who had a liver transplant. Some T cells may be provided by the graft donor.

This clonotype is labeled as medium-sized (0.01 to 0.1%). The chain has TRBV7-9 and TRBJ2-5, with 9 bases that match TRBD1. The junction had 6 bases not matched to a gene; V was cut back by 2 bases and J by 2 bases. CDR1 and CDR2 from the germline V gene are SEHNR and FQNEAQ (reference sequence). There are 16 residues in the CDR3. DNA for the CDR3: TGTGCCAGCAGCTTAATCGGGACAGGGAGGCAAGAGACCCAGTACTTC. Translated: CASSLIGTGRQETQYF.

This clonotype is deemed large (0.1 to 1%). The chain is built from TRBV7-2 and TRBJ1-5, with TRBD1 matching over 8 bases. CDR1 is SGHTA, CDR2 FQGNSA, per germline. This CDR3 contains 16 residues. The V and J ends lost 4 bases and 4 bases, in that order; junction bases with no gene match: 9. The CDR3 region is CASSSPGGGRNQPQHF. For the CDR3, the DNA is TGTGCCAGCAGCTCCCCAGGGGGCGGTAGGAATCAGCCCCAGCATTTT.

By sample share, this clonotype is medium-sized. Compared with germline, one end of the junction differs, possibly owing to a read error. The chain carries TRBV6-5 and TRBJ1-6; D is unresolved. The CDR3 consists of 12 residues. Germline CDR1 and CDR2: MNHEY and SVGAGI. As DNA, the CDR3 is TGTGCCAGCAGTTCTATTAATTTACCCCTCCACTTT. It codes for CASSSINLPLHF.

By its share, this clonotype is large. V gene TRBV18 combines with J gene TRBJ2-7; weak D call: TRBD1 (5 bases). V was cut by 4 bases and J by 3 bases, with 13 bases left in between. The CDR3 is 14 residues long. The germline V gene has CDR1 KGHSH and CDR2 LQKENI. The CDR3 bases are TGTGCCAGCTCACAATCGACAGAAGGCTACGAGCAGTACTTC. Its protein product is CASSQSTEGYEQYF.